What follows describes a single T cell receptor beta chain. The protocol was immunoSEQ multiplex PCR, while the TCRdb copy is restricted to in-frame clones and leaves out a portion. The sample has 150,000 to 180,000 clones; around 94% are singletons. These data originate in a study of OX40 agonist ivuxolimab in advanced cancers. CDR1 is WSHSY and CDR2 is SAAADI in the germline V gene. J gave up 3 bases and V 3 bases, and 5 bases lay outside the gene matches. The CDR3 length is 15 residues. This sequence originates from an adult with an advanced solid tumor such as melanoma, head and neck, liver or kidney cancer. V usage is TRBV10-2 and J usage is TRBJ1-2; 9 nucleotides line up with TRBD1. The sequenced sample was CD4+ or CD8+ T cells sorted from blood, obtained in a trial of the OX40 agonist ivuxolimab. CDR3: CASSERWTGDYGYTF. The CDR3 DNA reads TGCGCCAGCAGTGAAAGGTGGACAGGGGACTATGGCTACACCTTC.